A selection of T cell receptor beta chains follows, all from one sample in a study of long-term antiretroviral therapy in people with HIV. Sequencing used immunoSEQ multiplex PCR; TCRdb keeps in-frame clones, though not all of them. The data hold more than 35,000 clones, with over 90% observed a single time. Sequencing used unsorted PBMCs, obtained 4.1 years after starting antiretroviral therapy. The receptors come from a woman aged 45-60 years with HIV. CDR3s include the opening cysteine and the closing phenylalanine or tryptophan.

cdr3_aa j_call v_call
CASSYSDSYNSPLHF TRBJ1-6 TRBV6-5
CASSERGTGSAGELFF TRBJ2-2 TRBV2
CASSQGLSEAFF TRBJ1-1 TRBV4-3
CASSLGQDGRNSPLHF TRBJ1-6 TRBV5-4
CASSTHQQETQYF TRBJ2-5 TRBV27
CASSLNPGNQPQHF TRBJ1-5 TRBV11-2
CASSGSRGFYEQYF TRBJ2-7 TRBV6-5
CASSTRDNFNQPQHF TRBJ1-5 TRBV19
CASSRTTNTEAFF TRBJ1-1 TRBV5-1
CATQGGYPNQPQHF TRBJ1-5 TRBV15
CASSLPGGARYGYTF TRBJ1-2 TRBV7-9
CASSAGGGLYNEQFF TRBJ2-1 TRBV9
CASSWTGKTYEQYF TRBJ2-7 TRBV7-6
CASSYSSQGAYEQYF TRBJ2-7 TRBV6-6
CASSRTSGAEQFF TRBJ2-1 TRBV7-2
CASSLESSSYEQFF TRBJ2-1 TRBV5-1
CASSLNLKAGATDTQYF TRBJ2-3 TRBV27
CASSSQGASNQPQHF TRBJ1-5 TRBV7-2
CASSLGQGSGEQYF TRBJ2-7 TRBV6-1
CASSLTGDNEQFF TRBJ2-1 TRBV7-2
CASSESNGGGPDEQYF TRBJ2-7 TRBV10-2
CASSIGRNEQFF TRBJ2-1 TRBV19
CASSQVSGISGNTIYF TRBJ1-3 TRBV14
CASSPGQGGLGTQYF TRBJ2-5 TRBV11-3
CSARDVGTQYF TRBJ2-3 TRBV20-1